Shown below are 6 T cell receptor beta chains from a single sample sequenced in a study of T cells in Graves' hyperthyroidism and ophthalmopathy. Amplified TCR beta CDR3 regions came from RNA transcripts. The HTBI primer set drove a first-round RT-PCR of the TCR CDR3. A single record per CDR3 protein comes from TCRdb applying MiXCR to the multiplex PCR reads. The table records around 380,000 distinct CDR3 sequences, roughly 13% of them present only once. The sample consisted of blood. All receptors derive from a man younger than 45 with Graves' hyperthyroidism that later progressed to Graves' ophthalmopathy.

The chain combines TRBV3-1 with TRBJ2-3, with 12 bases that match TRBD2. Germline V gives CDR1 LGHDT, CDR2 YNNKEL (reference sequence). The J segment lost 2 bases and the V segment lost 7 bases, leaving 7 bases of the junction unmatched. The CDR3 spans 16 residues. The chain's CDR3 is CASKLGLAGFTDTQYF. The CDR3 bases are TGTGCCAGCAAACTTGGACTAGCGGGATTCACAGATACGCAGTATTTT.

The chain links TRBV6-1 to TRBJ2-3, with 7 bases lining up with TRBD2. V dropped 5 bases and J dropped 5; count of bases not matched to a gene: 7. Per the germline V gene, CDR1 is MNHNS and CDR2 is SASEGT. The CDR3 spans 14 residues. In nucleotides, the CDR3 is TGTGCCAGCAGTTATGGGGGGGGAGGAGATACGCAGTATTTT. Its protein is CASSYGGGGDTQYF.

This clonotype occurred a few times. The gene calls are TRBV2 and TRBJ1-2, with 8 bases identical to TRBD1. This CDR3 is built from 13 residues. V shed 6 bases and J 8 bases; nucleotides not matched to a gene: 8. CDR1 is SNHLY and CDR2 is FYNNEI in the germline V gene. CDR3 loop: CASRALTGGGYTF. Written as DNA, the CDR3 is TGTGCCAGCAGGGCATTAACAGGGGGAGGCTACACCTTC.

This clonotype was picked up a small number of times. The chain recombines TRBV7-9 with TRBJ1-1; D is undetermined. Germline CDR1 reads SEHNR; CDR2 reads FQNEAQ (reference sequence). V shed 1 base and J shed 7 bases, with 7 bases lying between them. The CDR3 contains 12 residues. In nucleotides, the CDR3 is TGTGCCAGCAGCTTAGGCAGGAATGAAGCTTTCTTT. This codes for CASSLGRNEAFF.

This clonotype was seen at least ten times. The chain combines TRBV6-1 with TRBJ1-5, with 8 bases identical to TRBD1. With 6 bases clipped from V and 1 base from J, the junction kept 2 bases outside the gene matches. The germline CDR1 and CDR2 sequences are MNHNS and SASEGT. CDR3 size: 14 residues. The chain's CDR3 is CASSPGGSNQPQHF. In DNA form, the CDR3 reads TGTGCCAGCAGCCCAGGGGGCAGCAATCAGCCCCAGCATTTT.

V is TRBV20-1 and J is TRBJ2-1, with 9 nucleotides matching TRBD1. The junction had 9 bases not matched to a gene; V was cut back by 6 bases and J by 6 bases. The CDR3 has 14 amino acids. Germline V gene sequence: CDR1 DFQATT, CDR2 SNEGSKA (reference sequence). The CDR3 DNA follows: TGCAGTGCCCCTAGGACAGGGGCGATCAATGAGCAGTTCTTC. This gives the protein CSAPRTGAINEQFF.